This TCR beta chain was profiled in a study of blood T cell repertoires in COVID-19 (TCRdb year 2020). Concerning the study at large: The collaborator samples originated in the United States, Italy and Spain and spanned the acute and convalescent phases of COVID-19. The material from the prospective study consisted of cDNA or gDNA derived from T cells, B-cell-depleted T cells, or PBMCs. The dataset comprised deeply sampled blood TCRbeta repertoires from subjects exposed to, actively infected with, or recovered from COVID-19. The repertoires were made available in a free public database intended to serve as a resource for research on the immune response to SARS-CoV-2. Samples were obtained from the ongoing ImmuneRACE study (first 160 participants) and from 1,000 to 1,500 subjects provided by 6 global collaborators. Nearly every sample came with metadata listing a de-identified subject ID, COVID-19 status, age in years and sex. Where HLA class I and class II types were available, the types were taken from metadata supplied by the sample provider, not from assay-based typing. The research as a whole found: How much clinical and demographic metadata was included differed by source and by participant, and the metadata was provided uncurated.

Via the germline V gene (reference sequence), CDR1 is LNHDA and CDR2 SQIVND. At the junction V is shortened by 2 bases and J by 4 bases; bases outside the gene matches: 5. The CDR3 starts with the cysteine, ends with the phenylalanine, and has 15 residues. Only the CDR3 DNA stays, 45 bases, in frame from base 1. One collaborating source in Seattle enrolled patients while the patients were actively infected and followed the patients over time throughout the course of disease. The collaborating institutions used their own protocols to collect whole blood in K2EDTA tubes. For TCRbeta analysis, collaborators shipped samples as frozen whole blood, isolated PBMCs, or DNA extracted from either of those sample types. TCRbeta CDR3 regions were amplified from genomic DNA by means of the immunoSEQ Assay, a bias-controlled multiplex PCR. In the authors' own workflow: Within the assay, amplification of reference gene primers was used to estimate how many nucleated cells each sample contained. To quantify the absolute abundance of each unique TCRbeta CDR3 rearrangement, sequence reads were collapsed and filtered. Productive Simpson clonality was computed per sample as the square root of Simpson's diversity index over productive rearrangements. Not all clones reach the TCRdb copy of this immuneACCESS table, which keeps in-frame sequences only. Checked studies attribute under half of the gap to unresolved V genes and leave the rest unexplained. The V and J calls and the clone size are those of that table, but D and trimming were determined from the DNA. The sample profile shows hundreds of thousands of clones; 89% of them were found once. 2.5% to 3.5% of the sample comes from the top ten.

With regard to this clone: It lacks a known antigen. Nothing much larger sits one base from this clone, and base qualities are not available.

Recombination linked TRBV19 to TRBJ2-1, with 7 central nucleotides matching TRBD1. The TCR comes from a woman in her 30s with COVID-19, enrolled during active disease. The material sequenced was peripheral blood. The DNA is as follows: TGTGCCAGTAGTATACCGGGACAGCCTTACAATGAGCAGTTCTTC. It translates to CASSIPGQPYNEQFF. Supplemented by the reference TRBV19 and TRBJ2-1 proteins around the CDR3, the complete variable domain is DGGITQSPKYLFRKEGQNVTLSCEQNLNHDAMYWYRQDPGQGLRLIYYSQIVNDFQKGDIAEGYSVSREKKESFPLTVTSAQKNPTAFYLCASSIPGQPYNEQFFGPGTRLTVL.